Listed below are T cell receptor beta chains from one sample, sequenced in a study of OX40 agonist ivuxolimab in advanced cancers. This table comes from immunoSEQ multiplex PCR, and its TCRdb copy is limited to in-frame clones, with some not included. The sample consists of 50,000 to 75,000 clones, roughly 84% of them appearing once. Material: CD4+ or CD8+ T cells sorted from blood, obtained in a trial of the OX40 agonist ivuxolimab. Every receptor here comes from an adult with an advanced solid tumor such as melanoma, head and neck, liver or kidney cancer. CDR3s include the opening cysteine and the closing phenylalanine or tryptophan. The order of the fields is V gene, D gene, J gene, clone size, CDR3 protein, CDR3 DNA. D genes are given only for firm matches. Expanded clones get a size class; other rows say once, few or many, or leave the size out.

V: TRBV6-1
D: .
J: TRBJ1-3
size: .
CDR3: CASSERLSGNTIYF
DNA: TGTGCCAGCAGTGAAAGGCTCTCTGGAAACACCATATATTTT

V: TRBV14
D: .
J: TRBJ2-3
size: .
CDR3: CASSPNRTSLTDTQYF
DNA: TGTGCCAGCAGCCCGAATAGGACATCACTCACAGATACGCAGTATTTT

V: TRBV6-1
D: .
J: TRBJ2-3
size: .
CDR3: CASSMDGTDTQYF
DNA: TGTGCCAGCAGCATGGACGGCACAGATACGCAGTATTTT

V: TRBV7-9
D: .
J: TRBJ2-2
size: .
CDR3: CASSLRPGQANTGELFF
DNA: TGTGCCAGCAGCTTACGCCCCGGGCAGGCGAACACCGGGGAGCTGTTTTTT

V: TRBV19
D: .
J: TRBJ2-7
size: .
CDR3: CASTAGTVPYEQYF
DNA: TGTGCCAGTACCGCGGGGACAGTACCCTACGAGCAGTACTTC

V: TRBV5-1
D: .
J: TRBJ2-3
size: .
CDR3: CASRSPGLSTDTQYF
DNA: TGCGCCAGCAGATCTCCGGGACTTAGCACAGATACGCAGTATTTT

V: TRBV6-5
D: .
J: TRBJ1-6
size: .
CDR3: CASSYDSTNSPLHF
DNA: TGTGCCAGCAGTTACGACAGTACAAATTCACCCCTCCACTTT

V: TRBV2
D: .
J: TRBJ1-2
size: .
CDR3: CASRGHSEGLSGYTF
DNA: TGTGCCAGCCGGGGACATTCCGAGGGGTTAAGTGGCTACACCTTC

V: TRBV10-1
D: .
J: TRBJ2-7
size: .
CDR3: CASSPSLQDRQYF
DNA: TGCGCCAGCAGTCCCTCGTTACAGGACAGGCAGTACTTC

V: TRBV19
D: .
J: TRBJ1-2
size: few
CDR3: CASSSHVEGTGRYTF
DNA: TGTGCCAGTAGTTCCCATGTGGAGGGGACCGGTCGGTACACCTTC

V: TRBV7-2
D: .
J: TRBJ1-5
size: .
CDR3: CASSLSDGSGQPQHF
DNA: TGTGCCAGCAGCTTAAGTGACGGGTCTGGGCAGCCCCAGCATTTT

V: TRBV27
D: .
J: TRBJ1-1
size: .
CDR3: CASRRNTEAFF
DNA: TGTGCCAGCAGACGGAACACTGAAGCTTTCTTT

V: TRBV6-6
D: .
J: TRBJ1-3
size: .
CDR3: CASHDSPKGNTIYF
DNA: TGTGCCAGCCACGACAGCCCGAAAGGGAACACCATATATTTT

V: TRBV4-3
D: .
J: TRBJ1-6
size: .
CDR3: CASSPIGRQIDSPLHF
DNA: TGCGCCAGCAGCCCCATAGGGAGGCAGATAGATTCACCCCTCCACTTT

V: TRBV4-3
D: .
J: TRBJ2-5
size: .
CDR3: CASSRLSQETQYF
DNA: TGCGCCAGCAGCCGGCTTAGCCAAGAGACCCAGTACTTC

V: TRBV19
D: .
J: TRBJ2-1
size: .
CDR3: CASRDPYNEQFF
DNA: TGTGCCAGTAGAGATCCGTACAATGAGCAGTTCTTC

V: TRBV7-2
D: .
J: TRBJ2-7
size: .
CDR3: CASSLALYEQYF
DNA: TGTGCCAGCAGCTTAGCGCTCTACGAGCAGTACTTC

V: TRBV6-6
D: .
J: TRBJ1-2
size: .
CDR3: CASSYSDGGYTF
DNA: TGTGCCAGCAGTTACTCGGACGGTGGCTACACCTTC

V: TRBV5-4
D: TRBD2
J: TRBJ2-1
size: .
CDR3: CASSLGAGGPRNEQFF
DNA: TGTGCCAGCAGCTTAGGGGCGGGGGGCCCGAGGAATGAGCAGTTCTTC

V: TRBV7-8
D: .
J: TRBJ2-2
size: .
CDR3: CASSLAGRGFNTGELFF
DNA: TGTGCCAGCAGCTTAGCGGGCAGGGGATTTAACACCGGGGAGCTGTTTTTT

V: TRBV30
D: .
J: TRBJ1-6
size: .
CDR3: CASAAGLYNSPLHF
DNA: TGTGCCTCGGCCGCAGGGCTCTATAATTCACCCCTCCACTTT

V: TRBV19
D: TRBD2
J: TRBJ2-1
size: .
CDR3: CASSIGIAGVSEQFF
DNA: TGTGCCAGTAGTATAGGAATAGCGGGGGTAAGTGAGCAGTTCTTC

V: TRBV9
D: .
J: TRBJ2-6
size: few
CDR3: CASSDQGSGANVLTF
DNA: TGTGCCAGCAGCGACCAGGGTTCTGGGGCCAACGTCCTGACTTTC

V: TRBV7-2
D: TRBD1
J: TRBJ1-4
size: .
CDR3: CASSRRTGDEKLFF
DNA: TGTGCCAGCAGCCGGCGGACAGGGGATGAAAAACTGTTTTTT

V: TRBV10-3
D: .
J: TRBJ1-2
size: few
CDR3: CAISDGGRGRYNNYGYTF
DNA: TGTGCCATCAGTGACGGAGGCCGCGGGAGATACAATAACTATGGCTACACCTTC

V: TRBV11-3
D: TRBD1
J: TRBJ1-1
size: .
CDR3: CASSRDRVNTEAFF
DNA: TGTGCCAGCAGCCGGGACAGGGTGAACACTGAAGCTTTCTTT

V: TRBV6-5
D: .
J: TRBJ2-2
size: .
CDR3: CASRVNWNTGELFF
DNA: TGTGCCAGCAGGGTAAACTGGAACACCGGGGAGCTGTTTTTT

V: TRBV19
D: .
J: TRBJ1-1
size: .
CDR3: CASSILPGNTEAFF
DNA: TGTGCCAGTAGTATACTGCCTGGGAACACTGAAGCTTTCTTT

V: TRBV2
D: .
J: TRBJ2-2
size: .
CDR3: CASRGASEDTGELFF
DNA: TGTGCCAGCAGGGGGGCTAGCGAGGACACCGGGGAGCTGTTTTTT

V: TRBV5-1
D: .
J: TRBJ1-4
size: .
CDR3: CASSLALGAGEKLFF
DNA: TGCGCCAGCAGCTTGGCCCTTGGGGCGGGCGAAAAACTGTTTTTT

V: TRBV7-8
D: .
J: TRBJ1-1
size: .
CDR3: CASSLVRTEAFF
DNA: TGTGCCAGCAGCTTAGTGAGGACGGAAGCTTTCTTT

V: TRBV6-5
D: TRBD2
J: TRBJ2-3
size: .
CDR3: CASSSGERGDTQYF
DNA: TGTGCCAGCAGTTCCGGGGAGCGGGGGGATACGCAGTATTTT

V: TRBV19
D: TRBD2
J: TRBJ2-1
size: .
CDR3: CASTPVASGVYNEQFF
DNA: TGTGCCAGTACCCCCGTGGCTAGCGGGGTTTACAATGAGCAGTTCTTC

V: TRBV6-4
D: .
J: TRBJ2-3
size: .
CDR3: CASSQTGDTQYF
DNA: TGTGCCAGCAGCCAGACGGGGGATACGCAGTATTTT

V: TRBV14
D: .
J: TRBJ1-1
size: .
CDR3: CASSQWPNGARNTEAFF
DNA: TGTGCCAGCAGCCAATGGCCAAATGGGGCGAGGAACACTGAAGCTTTCTTT

V: TRBV9
D: .
J: TRBJ2-1
size: .
CDR3: CASSVGQVYNEQFF
DNA: TGTGCCAGCAGCGTAGGGCAGGTATACAATGAGCAGTTCTTC

V: TRBV6-6
D: .
J: TRBJ1-5
size: .
CDR3: CASSYDSGNQPQHF
DNA: TGTGCCAGCAGTTACGACAGCGGCAATCAGCCCCAGCATTTT

V: TRBV7-2
D: TRBD2
J: TRBJ2-3
size: few
CDR3: CASSSLSGLAGTDTQYF
DNA: TGTGCCAGCAGCTCATTATCGGGTCTAGCGGGGACAGATACGCAGTATTTT

V: TRBV12-5
D: TRBD2
J: TRBJ2-7
size: .
CDR3: CASGLVAGLAAIPYEQYF
DNA: TGTGCTAGTGGTTTGGTGGCAGGGCTAGCGGCGATACCCTACGAGCAGTACTTC

V: TRBV6-1
D: .
J: TRBJ1-3
size: .
CDR3: CASSEIQGRYYSGNTIYF
DNA: TGTGCCAGCAGTGAAATTCAGGGGAGATATTACTCTGGAAACACCATATATTTT

V: TRBV21-1
D: .
J: TRBJ1-2
size: .
CDR3: CASSKASDRGNGYTF
DNA: TGTGCCAGCAGCAAAGCATCTGACAGGGGGAATGGCTACACCTTC

V: TRBV7-3
D: .
J: TRBJ1-3
size: .
CDR3: CASSLTPGQIGNTIYF
DNA: TGTGCCAGCAGCTTAACCCCTGGACAGATCGGAAACACCATATATTTT

V: TRBV6-1
D: .
J: TRBJ2-7
size: .
CDR3: CASRGVDEQYF
DNA: TGTGCCAGCAGGGGGGTCGACGAGCAGTACTTC

V: TRBV5-1
D: .
J: TRBJ2-5
size: once
CDR3: CASSFWGSQETQYF
DNA: TGCGCCAGCAGCTTTTGGGGCAGTCAAGAGACCCAGTACTTC

V: TRBV4-1
D: TRBD2
J: TRBJ2-2
size: .
CDR3: CASRNRGGRITGELFF
DNA: TGCGCCAGCAGGAACCGGGGAGGGCGCATCACCGGGGAGCTGTTTTTT

V: TRBV5-1
D: .
J: TRBJ1-1
size: .
CDR3: CASSLSARRNTEAFF
DNA: TGCGCCAGCAGCTTGTCGGCCAGGAGGAACACTGAAGCCTTCTTT

V: TRBV6-5
D: .
J: TRBJ1-2
size: .
CDR3: CASRDPSNYGYTF
DNA: TGTGCCAGCCGGGACCCTTCTAACTATGGCTACACCTTC

V: TRBV9
D: TRBD1
J: TRBJ1-3
size: .
CDR3: CASSGRDRGGTIYF
DNA: TGTGCCAGCAGCGGAAGGGACAGGGGCGGCACCATATATTTT

V: TRBV19
D: TRBD2
J: TRBJ2-7
size: .
CDR3: CASSVGTSGSSSYEQYF
DNA: TGTGCCAGTAGTGTCGGGACTAGCGGGTCGAGCTCCTACGAGCAGTACTTC